This TCR beta chain was obtained from a study of blood T cell repertoires in COVID-19. At the level of the study: T cells, B-cell-depleted T cells, or PBMCs supplied cDNA or gDNA.

The CDR3 spans 12 residues. Germline V gene sequence: CDR1 SGHNT, CDR2 YYREEE (reference sequence). V was trimmed by 4 bases and J by 6 bases, leaving 11 bases between them. Profiled with immunoSEQ multiplex PCR; TCRdb holds only in-frame clones, not every one. The sample records 250,000 to 300,000 clones, almost 90% being singletons. Input material: peripheral blood. This chain links TRBV5-4 with TRBJ2-7, with a possible D match to TRBD1 (5 bases). This TCR was sampled from a woman aged 30 to 39 with COVID-19, enrolled during active disease. Written as DNA, the CDR3 is TGTGCCAGCAGCCCCCAGGGATTCGAGCAGTACTTC. Residues: CASSPQGFEQYF.